Shown below are 27 T cell receptor beta chains from a single sample sequenced in a study of CD8 T cells in ankylosing spondylitis. TCRdb re-called the 5' RACE reads through MiXCR, storing one row per CDR3 protein. The sample carries about 400,000 distinct CDR3 sequences, 20% recorded once. Sequencing input: blood, either unsorted or a sorted T cell fraction (not recorded which). The receptors were sampled from a male donor with ankylosing spondylitis or in good health (not recorded which).

This clonotype was seen only a few times. The chain links TRBV20-1 to TRBJ2-7; 9 bases match TRBD2. CDR3 length: 16 amino acids. Trimming cost V 0 bases and J 2 bases; bases outside gene matches: 8. Per germline, CDR1 DFQATT and CDR2 SNEGSKA (reference sequence). CDR3: CSARDFVRGGAYEQYF. The CDR3 nucleotides read TGCAGTGCTAGAGATTTCGTGCGGGGGGGCGCCTACGAGCAGTACTTC.

This clonotype was observed at least ten times. The chain joins TRBV6-1 to TRBJ1-5; the D is unclear. Germline CDR1 reads MNHNS; CDR2 reads SASEGT. The V gene lost 5 bases and the J gene lost 0 bases, with 5 bases spanning the gap. The CDR3 loop spans 13 amino acids. The CDR3 sequence: CASSPYSNQPQHF. The CDR3, as DNA: TGTGCCAGCAGTCCCTATAGCAATCAGCCCCAGCATTTT.

The CDR3 DNA sequence: TGTGCCAGCATAGGGACAGGGCTCTTGGGCAATGAGCAGTTCTTC. Its protein is CASIGTGLLGNEQFF. The V call is TRBV2, the J call TRBJ2-1; 9 nucleotides match TRBD1. CDR1 and CDR2 (germline): SNHLY, FYNNEI. The CDR3 covers 15 residues. Trimming removed 7 bases from V and 6 bases from J; junction bases left unmatched: 10.

This clonotype was seen just once. The chain joins TRBV28 to TRBJ2-7, with 7 bases fitting TRBD2. The V segment lost 2 bases and the J segment 2 bases; nucleotides outside the gene matches: 9. The CDR3 covers 16 residues. The germline gives CDR1 MDHEN, CDR2 SYDVKM. Written as DNA, the CDR3 is TGTGCCAGCAGTTTACCAATGACTAGCTTTACCTACGAGCAGTACTTC. It yields the protein CASSLPMTSFTYEQYF.

This clonotype was detected many times. V gene TRBV12-3 or TRBV12-4 combines with J gene TRBJ1-1, with D tentatively TRBD1 (5 bases). The CDR3 is 14 residues long. V lost 5 bases to trimming and J lost 6 bases, with 16 bases between them. The CDR3 nucleotides read TGTGCCAGCAGTGAGGAGGGACCCTGGGCTGAAGCTTTCTTT. It specifies CASSEEGPWAEAFF.

The chain couples TRBV10-3 to TRBJ1-1, with a possible D match to TRBD1 (6 bases). Germline assignment: CDR1 ENHRY and CDR2 SYGVKD. V was clipped by 2 bases and J by 0 bases, with 7 bases between them. The CDR3 is 14 amino acids. This CDR3 is CAISEGQMNTEAFF. The CDR3 DNA sequence: TGTGCCATCAGTGAGGGACAGATGAACACTGAAGCTTTCTTT.

The chain couples TRBV27 to TRBJ2-5, with TRBD2 matching 7 bases. The CDR3 covers 16 residues. The J segment lost 4 bases and the V segment lost 0 bases, leaving 8 bases of the junction unmatched. Germline V gene data show CDR1 as MNHEY and CDR2 as SMNVEV (reference sequence). CDR3 loop: CASSLSRPSGLETQYF. The DNA of the CDR3 is TGTGCCAGCAGTTTATCCAGGCCTAGCGGTCTAGAGACCCAGTACTTC.

This clonotype was recorded at least ten times. V gene TRBV29-1 combines with J gene TRBJ2-1; perhaps TRBD1 as D (6 bases). The germline CDR1 and CDR2 sequences are SQVTM and ANQGSEA. The ends were cut back, 6 bases at V and 0 bases at J, with 18 bases in the middle. The CDR3 sequence is 16 residues long. Written as DNA, the CDR3 is TGCAGCGTAATCGGAGCAGGGGCCTTCTCCTACAATGAGCAGTTCTTC. Its protein product is CSVIGAGAFSYNEQFF.

The chain joins TRBV6-1 to TRBJ1-1; perhaps TRBD1 as D (6 bases). The CDR3 is 14 residues long. Between the trimmed V and J ends, which lost 6 bases and 0 bases, there was a span of 11 bases. CDR1 and CDR2 (germline): MNHNS, SASEGT. CDR3 in DNA: TGTGCCAGCAGGGGGGGGGACATGAACACTGAAGCTTTCTTT. Translation: CASRGGDMNTEAFF.

This clonotype was found many times. This chain links TRBV15 with TRBJ1-1, with D unclear. V was pared by 0 bases and J by 10 bases, with 9 bases between. The CDR3 spans 12 residues. Germline CDR1 is LNHNV and CDR2 is YYDKDF (reference sequence). CDR3 sequence (DNA): TGTGCCACCAGCAGAGACCGAGACGGAGCTTTCTTT. Its protein is CATSRDRDGAFF.

This clonotype came up a few times. The chain recombines TRBV6-1 with TRBJ2-7; 7 bases are shared with TRBD2. The CDR3 consists of 16 residues. The ends lost 5 bases at V and 1 base at J; junction bases unmatched: 11. Germline V gene lookup returns CDR1 MNHNS and CDR2 SASEGT. The CDR3 loop reads CASSLNAGDGSYEQYF. CDR3 in DNA: TGTGCCAGCAGTCTGAACGCGGGGGATGGTTCCTACGAGCAGTACTTC.

This chain connects TRBV9 to TRBJ1-1; no reliable D call. V was pared by 6 bases and J by 0 bases, with 12 bases between. Germline assignment: CDR1 SGDLS and CDR2 YYNGEE. The CDR3 runs 14 residues. CDR3 DNA: TGTGCCAGCACAACCCTGGCGATGAACACTGAAGCTTTCTTT. This encodes CASTTLAMNTEAFF.

This clonotype showed up just once. This sequence joins TRBV11-2 and TRBJ2-3; D perhaps matches TRBD2 (6 bases). Trimming removed 2 bases from V and 0 bases from J, with 12 bases in between. CDR1 and CDR2 (germline): SGHAT, FQNNGV. The CDR3 consists of 16 residues. The CDR3 nucleotides are TGTGCCAGCAGCTTAAGATACGCGGGAAGCACAGATACGCAGTATTTT. It is translated as CASSLRYAGSTDTQYF.

V and J are TRBV4-1 and TRBJ2-5, with 7 positions matching TRBD1. CDR3 size: 16 residues. With V trimmed by 1 base and J by 1 base, 6 bases remained unmatched. The germline CDR1 and CDR2 sequences are MGHRA and YSYEKL. The chain's CDR3 is CASSQAEQGIQETQYF. The CDR3 coding sequence is TGCGCCAGCAGCCAAGCCGAACAGGGGATCCAAGAGACCCAGTACTTC.

V usage is TRBV13 and J usage is TRBJ2-1; D might be TRBD2 (7 bases). The CDR3 contains 16 residues. V gave up 4 bases and J gave up 3 bases, with 16 bases separating them. Germline CDR1 reads PRHDT; CDR2 reads FYEKMQ (reference sequence). The CDR3 spells CASSSSRGALYNEQFF. CDR3 bases: TGTGCCAGCAGCTCCAGTCGGGGGGCCCTCTACAATGAGCAGTTCTTC.

The chain combines TRBV29-1 with TRBJ2-7; 7 bases align to TRBD1. Germline values: CDR1 SQVTM, CDR2 ANQGSEA. The CDR3 covers 15 residues. Trimming at V came to 0 bases and at J to 2 bases, leaving 7 bases not matched to a gene. The CDR3 protein is CSVEDPGQEAYEQYF. In DNA, the CDR3 is TGCAGCGTTGAAGATCCAGGACAGGAGGCCTACGAGCAGTACTTC.

This clonotype appeared a few times. This chain links TRBV20-1 with TRBJ1-1; no clear D gene. This CDR3 has 12 residues. V lost 6 bases and J lost 1, with 9 bases in between. Germline V lookup: CDR1 DFQATT, CDR2 SNEGSKA (reference sequence). As DNA, the CDR3 is TGCAGTGCCTTCCCGGGGAACACTGAAGCTTTCTTT. This codes for CSAFPGNTEAFF.

The rearrangement joins TRBV12-3 or TRBV12-4 to TRBJ1-5; no firm D call. This CDR3 is built from 17 residues. Trimming left V 1 base short and J 1 base short, with 14 bases between. For the CDR3, the DNA is TGTGCCAGCAGTTTAGGGAGATACCTCGACAGCAATCAGCCCCAGCATTTT. This sequence encodes CASSLGRYLDSNQPQHF.

The chain links TRBV3-1 to TRBJ2-7; possible D gene TRBD2, 5 bases. Between the trimmed V and J ends, which lost 7 bases and 4 bases, there was a span of 20 bases. Per the germline V gene, CDR1 is LGHDT and CDR2 is YNNKEL (reference sequence). The CDR3 has 15 amino acids. CDR3 DNA: TGTGCCAGCACCAAAGGGAGAGGGTCTGGGTACGAGCAGTACTTC. This gives the protein CASTKGRGSGYEQYF.

V gene TRBV27 combines with J gene TRBJ1-4, with 9 bases aligning to TRBD1. There are 15 residues in the CDR3. The V gene's germline CDR1 is MNHEY and CDR2 SMNVEV (reference sequence). Trimming took 5 bases from V and 8 from J; bases not matched to a gene: 9. Here the CDR3 reads CASSLGTGIGEKLFF. CDR3 coding DNA: TGTGCCAGCAGTCTAGGGACAGGGATCGGCGAAAAACTGTTTTTT.

The chain employs TRBV10-3 and TRBJ1-5; tentatively, D is TRBD1 (5 bases). V shed 3 bases and J shed 4 bases, with 7 bases lying between them. Germline V gene sequence: CDR1 ENHRY, CDR2 SYGVKD. The CDR3 has 13 amino acids. The CDR3 nucleotides are TGTGCCATCAGTGAAGGGGTAAATCAGCCCCAGCATTTT. Its protein is CAISEGVNQPQHF.

This clonotype was recorded a few times. V is TRBV5-6 and J is TRBJ1-5; TRBD1 aligns across 8 bases. The CDR3 covers 15 residues. The germline gives CDR1 SGHDT, CDR2 YYEEEE. The V segment lost 2 bases and the J segment 3 bases; nucleotides outside the gene matches: 4. As DNA, the CDR3 is TGTGCCAGCAGCTTCGGACAGGGCCTCAATCAGCCCCAGCATTTT. Its translation is CASSFGQGLNQPQHF.

A few counts support this clonotype. The chain combines TRBV24-1 with TRBJ2-2; D possibly corresponds to TRBD1 (5 bases). This CDR3 is 14 amino acids long. CDR1 and CDR2 from the germline V gene are KGHDR and SFDVKD. V was shortened by 5 bases and J by 1 base, with 7 bases between the two germline ends. The CDR3, as DNA: TGTGCCACCAGTGGTACAGGGAACACCGGGGAGCTGTTTTTT. This encodes CATSGTGNTGELFF.

The chain combines TRBV12-3 or TRBV12-4 with TRBJ2-1; D unclear. This CDR3 region has 12 residues. V dropped 4 bases and J dropped 10 bases, with 11 bases sitting between them. The CDR3 coding sequence is TGTGCCAGCAGTTCCCAACACGTAGAGCAGTTCTTC. This translates into CASSSQHVEQFF.

This sequence joins TRBV10-3 and TRBJ2-1, with a weak D call TRBD1 (9 bases). The CDR3 sequence is 16 residues long. The V gene lost 10 bases and the J gene lost 3 bases, with 22 bases spanning the gap. Germline loops: CDR1 ENHRY, CDR2 SYGVKD. The CDR3 DNA reads TGTGCCACCCACTCGGGAGGGACAGGGAACTACAATGAGCAGTTCTTC. Residues: CATHSGGTGNYNEQFF.

In DNA form, the CDR3 reads TGTGCCAGCAGCCGCGGACAGGGCGGGGAGCTGTTTTTT. This codes for CASSRGQGGELFF. J is TRBJ2-2 and V is TRBV25-1, with 8 positions matching TRBD1. CDR1 is MGHDK, CDR2 SYGVNS, per germline. J lost 7 bases, V lost 6 bases, and 4 bases had no gene match. The CDR3 sequence is 13 residues long.

The J gene is TRBJ2-7, the V gene TRBV5-6, with TRBD1 matching 8 bases. Germline V gene sequence: CDR1 SGHDT, CDR2 YYEEEE. V shed 4 bases, J shed 2 bases, and the junction held 5 bases outside the gene matches. This CDR3 has 14 amino acids. For the CDR3, the DNA is TGTGCCAGCAGCAAAGGACAGGGCGCCTACGAGCAGTACTTC. Translated: CASSKGQGAYEQYF.